The T cell receptor (beta chain) described here comes from a study of blood T cell repertoires in COVID-19. About the research overall: PBMCs, B-cell-depleted T cells, or T cells were the source of the cDNA or gDNA that made up the material.

The assay was immunoSEQ multiplex PCR, and TCRdb's table has in-frame clones only and misses some. The data contain about 220,000 clones, 84% of them singletons. This CDR3 region has 14 residues. Trimming pared 4 bases from V and 4 bases from J, leaving 11 bases between. The germline V gene encodes CDR1 MNHEY and CDR2 SVGAGI. The chain has TRBV6-5 and TRBJ2-1; D not resolved. The TCR comes from a woman between 55 and 75 years old with acute or convalescent COVID-19. The material sequenced was peripheral blood. In nucleotides, the CDR3 is TGTGCCAGCAGTTCGCAGGATGAATACAATGAGCAGTTCTTC. Translating gives CASSSQDEYNEQFF.